The 22 T cell receptor beta chains below all came from one sample that was sequenced in a study of graft-versus-host responses after intestinal transplantation. Data came from immunoSEQ multiplex PCR; TCRdb stores just in-frame clones and leaves some out. The sample includes 55,000 to 70,000 clones, around 91% of them seen just once. The sample consisted of PBMCs, taken roughly 120 days after intestinal transplantation. Receptor source: a human patient who received an intestinal transplant, so some T cells may come from the graft donor.

The V and J genes are TRBV10-2 and TRBJ1-4, with D unclear. Germline CDR1 and CDR2: WSHSY and SAAADI. Trimming took off 7 bases at V and 8 bases at J, with 14 bases between the two ends. This CDR3 comprises 13 residues. CDR3 residues: CASNGERGEKLFF. In DNA form, the CDR3 reads TGCGCCAGCAACGGGGAGAGAGGAGAAAAACTGTTTTTT.

The rearrangement joins TRBV5-1 to TRBJ2-3; no definite D call. The V and J ends lost 6 bases and 0 bases respectively, with 14 bases between them. Germline CDR1 is SGHRS and CDR2 is YFSETQ. The CDR3 consists of 15 residues. The DNA of the CDR3 is TGCGCCAGCACCTTAGAGGAGAGTAGCACAGATACGCAGTATTTT. It is translated as CASTLEESSTDTQYF.

The chain recombines TRBV7-2 with TRBJ1-2; 12 positions agree with TRBD1. The CDR3 extends over 15 amino acids. The V and J ends lost 5 bases and 5 bases, in that order; junction bases with no gene match: 6. Germline assignment: CDR1 SGHTA and CDR2 FQGNSA. CDR3 bases: TGTGCCAGCAGCCCCGGGACAGGGGGCGGTTATGGCTACACCTTC. The encoded protein is CASSPGTGGGYGYTF.

The chain has TRBV28 and TRBJ1-2; a possible D gene is TRBD1 (5 bases). The V end was cut by 7 bases, the J end by 3 bases, with 18 bases between. Germline V gene data show CDR1 as MDHEN and CDR2 as SYDVKM. This CDR3 region has 15 residues. This CDR3 is CASTNLGDFHYGYTF. The CDR3 DNA reads as TGTGCCAGCACCAACCTAGGGGACTTCCACTATGGCTACACCTTC.

V gene TRBV5-4 combines with J gene TRBJ1-2; TRBD1 matches 7 bases. V was clipped by 4 bases and J by 4 bases; unmatched bases: 4. Germline values: CDR1 SGHNT, CDR2 YYREEE (reference sequence). This CDR3 comprises 13 residues. CDR3: CASSPTGTYGYTF. The CDR3 DNA reads as TGTGCCAGCAGCCCGACAGGGACCTATGGCTACACCTTC.

The rearrangement links TRBV30 to TRBJ2-2, with D unclear. The CDR3 is 15 amino acids. From germline, CDR1 is GTSNPN and CDR2 SVGIG (reference sequence). The V and J ends lost 0 bases and 4 bases respectively, with 12 bases between them. The DNA of the CDR3 is TGTGCCTGGAGTGTTCCCCAGGATCTCACCGGGGAGCTGTTTTTT. It specifies CAWSVPQDLTGELFF.

V is TRBV4-1 and J is TRBJ2-2; D is perhaps TRBD1 or TRBD2 (5 bases each). The CDR3 consists of 15 residues. Germline-derived CDR1 and CDR2 are MGHRA and YSYEKL. V shed 4 bases and J shed 4 bases, with 13 bases lying between them. This chain's CDR3 is CASSRTGHVTGELFF. The CDR3 DNA follows: TGCGCCAGCAGCCGGACGGGGCACGTCACCGGGGAGCTGTTTTTT.

The chain uses TRBV19 and TRBJ1-3; D uncertain. Germline V lookup: CDR1 LNHDA, CDR2 SQIVND (reference sequence). The V and J ends lost 7 bases and 0 bases respectively, with 16 bases between them. This CDR3 has 16 residues. The CDR3 region has the DNA TGTGCCAGTACCTCGGCGAGGCTAGCCTCTGGAAACACCATATATTTT. It is translated as CASTSARLASGNTIYF.

The CDR3 spells CASSHSGQVYEQYF. CDR3 sequence (DNA): TGTGCCAGCAGCCATAGTGGACAAGTTTACGAGCAGTACTTC. The V call is TRBV27, the J call TRBJ2-7, with D perhaps matching TRBD1 (5 bases). The CDR3 extends over 14 amino acids. The germline V and J ends were trimmed by 6 bases and 4 bases, with 16 bases remaining between them. Germline CDR1 and CDR2: MNHEY and SMNVEV (reference sequence).

This clone was observed a handful of times. The chain joins TRBV6-6 to TRBJ1-5; D gene unclear. The CDR3 contains 15 residues. Germline CDR1 is MNHNY and CDR2 is SVGAGI (reference sequence). Between the trimmed V and J ends, which lost 0 bases and 10 bases, there was a span of 16 bases. The CDR3 DNA reads as TGTGCCAGCAGTTACTCGAAACGGGAGGGTAGCCCCCAGCATTTT. Translating gives CASSYSKREGSPQHF.

The rearrangement links TRBV5-6 to TRBJ1-2; TRBD1 is a possible D gene (5 bases). CDR1 is SGHDT, CDR2 YYEEEE, per germline. V gave up 4 bases and J gave up 7 bases, with 17 bases separating them. This CDR3 is built from 14 residues. The CDR3 protein is CASSTTGALSGYTF. The CDR3 coding sequence is TGTGCCAGCAGCACGACCGGGGCTCTCAGTGGCTACACCTTC.

This clone appeared a single time. The V and J genes are TRBV19 and TRBJ2-7; 9 nucleotides align to TRBD1. There are 14 residues in the CDR3. V lost 4 bases and J lost 4; bases outside the gene matches: 5. CDR1 is LNHDA, CDR2 SQIVND, per germline (reference sequence). CDR3 loop: CASSRWTGAYEQYF. Written as DNA, the CDR3 is TGTGCCAGTAGTAGATGGACAGGGGCGTACGAGCAGTACTTC.

The chain combines TRBV7-9 with TRBJ1-1; 11 nucleotides line up with TRBD1. Germline CDR1 SEHNR, CDR2 FQNEAQ (reference sequence). With 2 bases clipped from V and 2 bases from J, the junction kept 4 bases outside the gene matches. CDR3 length equals 16 residues. The CDR3 DNA reads TGTGCCAGCAGCTTATACGGGACAGGGGGAAACACTGAAGCTTTCTTT. Its translation: CASSLYGTGGNTEAFF.

V is TRBV5-4 and J is TRBJ2-1; 10 bases are shared with TRBD1. The CDR3 has 16 amino acids. V gave up 0 bases and J gave up 6 bases; unmatched junction bases: 6. CDR1 and CDR2 from the germline V gene are SGHNT and YYREEE (reference sequence). CDR3 protein: CASSLAGTGDVNEQFF. CDR3 sequence (DNA): TGTGCCAGCAGCTTGGCCGGGACAGGGGACGTCAATGAGCAGTTCTTC.

Concerning this clone: The same CDR3 also results from other DNA sequences found in this sample. The chain links TRBV5-6 to TRBJ1-4, with 11 bases aligning to TRBD1. With 0 bases clipped from V and 8 bases from J, the junction kept 6 bases outside the gene matches. CDR3 length: 16 amino acids. Germline assignment: CDR1 SGHDT and CDR2 YYEEEE. The CDR3 protein is CASSLGDRGAEEKLFF. The CDR3 nucleotides are TGTGCCAGCAGCTTGGGGGACAGGGGGGCGGAAGAAAAACTGTTTTTT.

This rearrangement joins TRBV28 to TRBJ2-7; 11 nucleotides match TRBD2. The germline gives CDR1 MDHEN, CDR2 SYDVKM. Trimming cost V 5 bases and J 9 bases; bases outside gene matches: 9. The CDR3 extends over 14 amino acids. The CDR3 DNA sequence: TGTGCCAGCAGTATACCGGGACTAGCGGTTTGGCAGTACTTC. Amino acid sequence: CASSIPGLAVWQYF.

The V and J genes are TRBV11-2 and TRBJ2-5; the match to TRBD2 covers 9 bases. The CDR3 runs to 16 residues. Germline CDR1 is SGHAT and CDR2 is FQNNGV. V was clipped by 5 bases and J by 5 bases; unmatched bases: 12. The CDR3 DNA is TGTGCCAGCAGCACGCCTAGCGGGATGGGCATTGAGACCCAGTACTTC. Its protein product is CASSTPSGMGIETQYF.

Note on this clone: Here the CDR3 omits its conserved ending phenylalanine or tryptophan, so a read error is the likely source. It is unclear where the CDR3 begins or ends on the DNA, so no DNA is shown, and the CDR3 is as TCRdb lists it. The chain recombines TRBV12-2 with TRBJ2-7; the listed D gene, TRBD1, was not tested against the DNA. TRBV12-2 is termed a pseudogene. Including both end residues, the CDR3 is 14 amino acids long. CDR3: CASRFGQGMNEQYS.

The V and J genes are TRBV7-6 and TRBJ2-3; weak D call: TRBD2 (6 bases). The CDR3 length is 12 residues. Trimming took off 5 bases at V and 8 bases at J, with 11 bases between the two ends. CDR1 is SGHVS, CDR2 FNYEAQ, per germline. The CDR3 loop reads CASSPVSGTQYF. The DNA of the CDR3 is TGTGCCAGCAGCCCAGTTAGCGGTACGCAGTATTTT.

The chain couples TRBV28 to TRBJ2-5; a possible D gene is TRBD1 (5 bases). The V gene lost 5 bases and the J gene lost 1 base, with 8 bases spanning the gap. The V gene's germline CDR1 is MDHEN and CDR2 SYDVKM. The CDR3 has 13 amino acids. The CDR3 loop reads CASSRQPQETQYF. Written as DNA, the CDR3 is TGTGCCAGCAGTCGACAGCCCCAAGAGACCCAGTACTTC.

This chain uses TRBV19 with TRBJ1-6; 12 nucleotides agree with TRBD1. CDR1 is LNHDA and CDR2 is SQIVND in the germline V gene (reference sequence). Germline trimming cut 1 base from V and 7 bases from J; bases unmatched to any gene: 8. This CDR3 has 18 residues. The CDR3 region has the DNA TGTGCCAGTAGTATAGGAAGGGACAGGGGGCGCCGGAATTCACCCCTCCACTTT. Protein: CASSIGRDRGRRNSPLHF.

V and J are TRBV13 and TRBJ2-2; no clear D. Per germline, CDR1 PRHDT and CDR2 FYEKMQ (reference sequence). The CDR3 has 13 residues. The V and J ends lost 0 bases and 4 bases respectively, with 3 bases between them. As DNA, the CDR3 is TGTGCCAGCAGCTTAGGCCTCACCGGGGAGCTGTTTTTT. It is translated as CASSLGLTGELFF.